The next 23 T cell receptor beta chains were all read from a single sample in a study of glioma-infiltrating T cells. Using RNA template, CDR3s of TCR alpha and beta were amplified with iRepertoire arm-PCR. A single record per CDR3 protein comes from TCRdb applying MiXCR to the multiplex PCR reads. There are some 190,000 distinct CDR3 sequences in the sample; about 32% occur only once, and around 21% lies in the top ten. The sample consisted of glioma tissue, nonneoplastic brain tissue, or PBMCs (not recorded which). These receptors originate from a human donor with low-grade glioma or glioblastoma, undergoing nonglioma brain surgery, or in good health (not recorded which).

Concerning this clonotype itself: This could be a read error, since a much larger clone is one nucleotide away. This chain uses TRBV15 with TRBJ2-7; 7 bases fit TRBD1. Germline assignment: CDR1 LNHNV and CDR2 YYDKDF (reference sequence). Unmatched junction bases numbered 1, after V lost 4 bases and J lost 1 base. The CDR3 is 13 residues long. The CDR3 spells CATSKQGSYEQYF. CDR3 DNA sequence: TGTGCCACCAGCAAACAGGGGTCCTACGAGCAGTACTTC. Looking up the rest from reference TRBV15 and TRBJ2-7 gives the full variable domain: DAMVIQNPRYQVTQFGKPVTLSCSQTLNHNVMYWYQQKSSQAPKLLFHYYDKDFNNEADTPDNFQSRRPNTSFCFLDIRSPGLGDTAMYLCATSKQGSYEQYFGPGTRLTVT.

This clonotype came up many times. This chain links TRBV29-1 with TRBJ2-2, with D perhaps being TRBD1 or TRBD2 (5 bases each). CDR3 length: 14 residues. Germline-derived CDR1 and CDR2 are SQVTM and ANQGSEA. Trimming cost V 4 bases and J 8 bases, with 17 bases left between them. CDR3 residues: CSVARRDLAGELFF. CDR3 nucleotide sequence: TGCAGCGTTGCCCGCCGGGACCTCGCTGGGGAGCTGTTTTTT.

This clonotype has a count of ten or more. The CDR3 reads CASSQQAQVNNEQFF. The CDR3 DNA follows: TGCGCCAGCAGCCAGCAGGCACAGGTCAACAATGAGCAGTTCTTC. The chain combines TRBV4-3 with TRBJ2-1, with D perhaps TRBD1 (5 bases). From germline, CDR1 is LGHNA and CDR2 YSLEER. The CDR3 is 15 residues long. Trimming took off 3 bases at V and 5 bases at J, with 14 bases between the two ends.

The gene calls are TRBV20-1 and TRBJ2-3; the D gene could be TRBD1 or TRBD2 (6 bases each). With 6 bases removed from V and 0 bases from J, the gap between germline ends came to 13 bases. The CDR3 is 14 amino acids. Germline V gives CDR1 DFQATT, CDR2 SNEGSKA (reference sequence). The CDR3 region is CSALRGASTDTQYF. In nucleotides, the CDR3 is TGCAGTGCGCTGAGGGGGGCTAGCACAGATACGCAGTATTTT.

This clonotype has more than one count but fewer than ten. The chain uses TRBV4-2 and TRBJ2-5; D is possibly TRBD1 (6 bases). Germline CDR1 reads LGHNA; CDR2 reads YNFKEQ. V lost 0 bases and J 4 bases, leaving 12 bases between the germline ends. The CDR3 length is 15 residues. CDR3 sequence reads: CASSQEAGGVETQYF. The CDR3 coding sequence is TGTGCCAGCAGCCAAGAGGCTGGGGGCGTAGAGACCCAGTACTTC.

This clonotype was recorded at least ten times. The rearrangement links TRBV11-1 to TRBJ1-2; 7 bases map to TRBD1. The CDR3 has 14 amino acids. CDR1 and CDR2 from the germline V gene are SGHAT and FQDESV (reference sequence). With 4 bases clipped from V and 5 bases from J, the junction kept 7 bases outside the gene matches. The CDR3 is CASSSSLTGYGYTF. The CDR3 DNA reads TGTGCCAGCAGCTCCAGCCTGACAGGGTATGGCTACACCTTC.

The sample holds many counts of this clonotype. The J gene is TRBJ2-7, the V gene TRBV7-2, with a possible D match to TRBD1 (6 bases). The V end lost 4 bases, the J end lost 0 bases, and 10 bases lay between the germline ends. CDR3 length: 14 residues. Germline CDR1 reads SGHTA; CDR2 reads FQGNSA. The CDR3 loop is CASSSQDSSYEQYF. Written as DNA, the CDR3 is TGTGCCAGCAGCTCCCAGGACAGCTCCTACGAGCAGTACTTC.

This clonotype was seen many times. This chain links TRBV11-2 with TRBJ1-2; no clear D. V shed 2 bases and J shed 2 bases, with 12 bases lying between them. The CDR3 loop spans 15 amino acids. Germline V gene data show CDR1 as SGHAT and CDR2 as FQNNGV. The CDR3 is CASSLSRGSNYGYTF. The CDR3 DNA is TGTGCCAGCAGCTTATCGAGAGGTTCCAACTATGGCTACACCTTC. Filled out from reference TRBV11-2 and TRBJ1-2, the complete variable domain reads EAGVAQSPRYKIIEKRQSVAFWCNPISGHATLYWYQQILGQGPKLLIQFQNNGVVDDSQLPKDRFSAERLKGVDSTLKIQPAKLEDSAVYLCASSLSRGSNYGYTFGSGTRLTVV.

Remarks on this clonotype: A read error is possible here, since a much larger clone lies one base away. V usage is TRBV7-2 and J usage is TRBJ2-2, with TRBD2 matching 8 bases. This CDR3 has 16 residues. Germline V gene sequence: CDR1 SGHTA, CDR2 FQGNSA. The CDR3 nucleotides read TGTGCCAGCGGCTTAACGAGCGGGAGGAACACCGGGGAGCTGTTTTTT. Protein product: CASGLTSGRNTGELFF.

In regard to this clonotype: A single base separates this from a much larger clone, so it may be a read error. V is TRBV29-1 and J is TRBJ2-7, with no clear D. Trimming shortened V by 3 bases and J by 8 bases, and 11 bases separated the two germline ends. The germline V gene has CDR1 SQVTM and CDR2 ANQGSEA. This CDR3 region has 11 residues. CDR3 nucleotides: TGCAGCGTTGATGTGGGTTACCAGCAGTACTTC. As protein: CSVDVGYQQYF.

The J gene is TRBJ2-2, the V gene TRBV2; TRBD2 aligns across 7 bases. Per the germline V gene, CDR1 is SNHLY and CDR2 is FYNNEI. The CDR3 has 14 residues. V dropped 6 bases and J dropped 6; count of bases not matched to a gene: 7. The CDR3 DNA follows: TGTGCCAGCAGGCAGGAAGCGGGACCCGGGGAGCTGTTTTTT. It is translated as CASRQEAGPGELFF.

This clonotype was counted many times. CDR3 loop: CASSLGVAASYEQYF. The CDR3 DNA follows: TGTGCCAGCAGTTTAGGGGTAGCGGCATCCTACGAGCAGTACTTC. The chain links TRBV28 to TRBJ2-7; weak D call: TRBD2 (6 bases). V was cut by 2 bases and J by 1 base, with 12 bases left in between. CDR3 length: 15 amino acids. In germline, CDR1 is MDHEN, CDR2 SYDVKM.

This clonotype was seen ten or more times. J is TRBJ1-2 and V is TRBV28; 7 positions agree with TRBD1. V lost 7 bases and J lost 4; bases outside the gene matches: 6. CDR3 size: 13 residues. From germline, CDR1 is MDHEN and CDR2 SYDVKM. In DNA form, the CDR3 reads TGTGCCAGCAAGGAGGGGGCAATCTATGGCTACACCTTC. Translating it yields CASKEGAIYGYTF.

A word on this clonotype: A read error may be the cause here, since a much bigger clone is one base away. The chain combines TRBV12-3 or TRBV12-4 with TRBJ1-1; D is perhaps TRBD1 (5 bases). CDR3 length: 14 amino acids. V shed 6 bases and J shed 3 bases, with 14 bases lying between them. The CDR3, as DNA: TGTGCCAGCAGCGCGGGGCGATCCTACACTGAAGCTTTCTTT. Its protein product is CASSAGRSYTEAFF.

This clonotype was detected a few times. The J gene is TRBJ2-5, the V gene TRBV20-1, with TRBD1 identical over 10 bases. The CDR3 extends over 14 amino acids. Germline CDR1 DFQATT, CDR2 SNEGSKA (reference sequence). Unmatched junction bases numbered 7, after V lost 2 bases and J lost 7 bases. The CDR3 loop reads CSARPGQGMGTQYF. The CDR3, as DNA: TGCAGTGCTAGACCGGGACAGGGGATGGGGACCCAGTACTTC.

The rearrangement links TRBV12-3 or TRBV12-4 to TRBJ2-5; D perhaps matches TRBD2 (5 bases). The CDR3 length is 14 residues. Trimming cost V 2 bases and J 5 bases, with 12 bases left between them. The CDR3 loop is CASSLLSRRETQYF. CDR3 nucleotides: TGTGCCAGCAGTTTACTCTCCAGGAGGGAGACCCAGTACTTC.

Only a few counts were recorded for this clonotype. The V gene is TRBV9, the J gene TRBJ2-1; possible D gene TRBD1, 5 bases. Germline-derived CDR1 and CDR2 are SGDLS and YYNGEE. The CDR3 is 15 residues long. V dropped 0 bases and J dropped 7 bases, with 14 bases sitting between them. CDR3: CASSVGVQGLNEQFF. In nucleotides, the CDR3 is TGTGCCAGCAGCGTAGGGGTCCAGGGTCTAAATGAGCAGTTCTTC. Full variable domain (rest looked up from reference TRBV9 and TRBJ2-1): DSGVTQTPKHLITATGQRVTLRCSPRSGDLSVYWYQQSLDQGLQFLIQYYNGEERAKGNILERFSAQQFPDLHSELNLSSLELGDSALYFCASSVGVQGLNEQFFGPGTRLTVL.

This clonotype was picked up many times. This chain joins TRBV6-1 and TRBJ1-5, with 7 bases fitting TRBD1. This CDR3 is built from 15 residues. The germline gives CDR1 MNHNS, CDR2 SASEGT. The V segment lost 7 bases and the J segment 4 bases; nucleotides outside the gene matches: 10. This CDR3 reads CASKNPSGGNQPQHF. For the CDR3, the DNA is TGTGCCAGCAAGAATCCCTCAGGGGGGAATCAGCCCCAGCATTTT.

There are many counts of this clonotype. The chain is built from TRBV7-3 and TRBJ2-7; D possibly corresponds to TRBD2 (6 bases). Per germline, CDR1 SGHTA and CDR2 FQGTGA. V gave up 2 bases and J gave up 4 bases, with 9 bases separating them. The CDR3 length is 13 residues. The CDR3 here is CASSLEEGYEQYF. The CDR3 DNA is TGTGCCAGCAGCTTAGAGGAGGGATACGAGCAGTACTTC.

Turning to this clonotype: This clone may be a read error of a much larger clone one base away. The V gene is TRBV12-3 or TRBV12-4, the J gene TRBJ1-2; D gene unclear. The CDR3 extends over 13 amino acids. Between the trimmed V and J ends, which lost 6 bases and 9 bases, there was a span of 17 bases. DNA of the CDR3: TGTGCCAGCAGCTCCTCGGACCGGTACCGCTACACCTTC. This gives the protein CASSSSDRYRYTF.

This clonotype was seen ten or more times. The V and J genes are TRBV18 and TRBJ2-1; D unresolved. CDR3 size: 13 residues. Deletions cut 5 bases from V and 10 bases from J, with 15 bases between. The germline CDR1 and CDR2 sequences are KGHSH and LQKENI. The CDR3 DNA reads as TGTGCCAGCTCAAATTCACTTCTAGGCGAGCAGTTCTTC. Translation gives CASSNSLLGEQFF.

This chain links TRBV7-3 with TRBJ1-2; unclear D gene. The CDR3 is 14 amino acids. V lost 4 bases and J lost 8, with 17 bases in between. CDR1 is SGHTA, CDR2 FQGTGA, per germline. CDR3 protein: CASSSSAGSRGYTF. CDR3 in DNA: TGTGCCAGCAGCTCAAGTGCAGGCTCTCGAGGCTACACCTTC.

This clonotype showed up just a few times. This rearrangement joins TRBV11-1 to TRBJ2-3; D might be TRBD1 (5 bases). The CDR3 runs to 13 residues. V was shortened by 7 bases and J by 2 bases, with 10 bases between the two germline ends. The germline V gene has CDR1 SGHAT and CDR2 FQDESV (reference sequence). CDR3 in amino acids: CASNETVTDTQYF. The CDR3, as DNA: TGTGCCAGCAACGAGACAGTCACAGATACGCAGTATTTT.